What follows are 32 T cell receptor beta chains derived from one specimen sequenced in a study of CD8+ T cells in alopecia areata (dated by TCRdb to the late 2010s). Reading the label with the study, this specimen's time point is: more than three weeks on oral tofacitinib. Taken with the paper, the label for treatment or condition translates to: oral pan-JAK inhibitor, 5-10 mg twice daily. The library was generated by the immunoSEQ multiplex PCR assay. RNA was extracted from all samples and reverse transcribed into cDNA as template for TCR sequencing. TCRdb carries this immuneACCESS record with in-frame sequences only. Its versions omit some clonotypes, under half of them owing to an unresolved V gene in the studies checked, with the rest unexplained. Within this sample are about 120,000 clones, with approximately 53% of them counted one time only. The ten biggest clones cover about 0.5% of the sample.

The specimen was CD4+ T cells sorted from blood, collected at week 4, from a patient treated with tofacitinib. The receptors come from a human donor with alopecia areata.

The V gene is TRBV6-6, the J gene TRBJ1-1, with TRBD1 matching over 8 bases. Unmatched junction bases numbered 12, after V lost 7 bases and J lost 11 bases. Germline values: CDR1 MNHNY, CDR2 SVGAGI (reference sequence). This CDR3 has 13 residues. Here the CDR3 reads CASTLRQGLLAFF. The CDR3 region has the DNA TGTGCCAGCACCCTGAGACAGGGGCTCTTGGCTTTCTTT.

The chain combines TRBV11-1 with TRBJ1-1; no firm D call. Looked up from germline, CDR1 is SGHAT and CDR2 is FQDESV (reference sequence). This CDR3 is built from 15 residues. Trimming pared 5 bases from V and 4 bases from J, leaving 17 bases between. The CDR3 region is CASSGVGGPSTEAFF. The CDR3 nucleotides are TGTGCCAGCAGCGGGGTCGGCGGGCCCTCCACTGAAGCTTTCTTT.

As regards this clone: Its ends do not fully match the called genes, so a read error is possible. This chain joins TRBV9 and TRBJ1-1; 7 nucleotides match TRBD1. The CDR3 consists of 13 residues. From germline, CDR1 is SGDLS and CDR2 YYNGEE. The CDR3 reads CASATGVNTEAFF. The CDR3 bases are TGCGCCAGCGCTACAGGGGTGAACACTGAAGCTTTCTTT. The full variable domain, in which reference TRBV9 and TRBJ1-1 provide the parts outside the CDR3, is DSGVTQTPKHLITATGQRVTLRCSPRSGDLSVYWYQQSLDQGLQFLIQYYNGEERAKGNILERFSAQQFPDLHSELNLSSLELGDSALYFCASATGVNTEAFFGQGTRLTVV.

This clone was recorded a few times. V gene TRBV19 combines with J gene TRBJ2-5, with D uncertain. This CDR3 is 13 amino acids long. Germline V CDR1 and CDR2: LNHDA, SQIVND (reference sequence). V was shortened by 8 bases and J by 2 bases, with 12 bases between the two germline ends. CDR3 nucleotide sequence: TGTGCCAGTCTCCCACGACCGCAAGAGACCCAGTACTTC. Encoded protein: CASLPRPQETQYF.

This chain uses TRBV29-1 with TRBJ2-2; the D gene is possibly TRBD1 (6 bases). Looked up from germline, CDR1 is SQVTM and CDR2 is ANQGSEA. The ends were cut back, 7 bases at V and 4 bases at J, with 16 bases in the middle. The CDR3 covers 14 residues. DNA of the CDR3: TGCAGCGGGACAGATGACCTCAGCACCGGGGAGCTGTTTTTT. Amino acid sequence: CSGTDDLSTGELFF.

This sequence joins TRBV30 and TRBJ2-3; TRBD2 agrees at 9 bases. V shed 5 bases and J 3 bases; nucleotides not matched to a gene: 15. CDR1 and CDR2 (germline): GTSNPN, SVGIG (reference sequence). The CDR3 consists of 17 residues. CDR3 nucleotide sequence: TGTGCCTGGGGTAGACCGGGACTAGCTGTTGGGACAGATACGCAGTATTTT. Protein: CAWGRPGLAVGTDTQYF.

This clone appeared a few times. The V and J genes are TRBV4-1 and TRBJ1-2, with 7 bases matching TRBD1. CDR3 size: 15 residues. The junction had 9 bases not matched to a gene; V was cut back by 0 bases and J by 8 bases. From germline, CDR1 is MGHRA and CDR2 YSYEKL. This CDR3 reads CASSQDNRGSAGYTF. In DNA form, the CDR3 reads TGCGCCAGCAGCCAAGATAACAGGGGCTCGGCGGGCTACACCTTC.

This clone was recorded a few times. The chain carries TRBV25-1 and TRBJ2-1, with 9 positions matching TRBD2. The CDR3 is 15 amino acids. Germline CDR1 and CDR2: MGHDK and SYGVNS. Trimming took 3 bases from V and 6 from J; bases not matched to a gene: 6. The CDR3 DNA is TGTGCCAGCAGTGATCAAGGACTAGCGAGCAATGAGCAGTTCTTC. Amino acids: CASSDQGLASNEQFF.

The CDR3 loop is CASSPQATQLYGYTF. The CDR3 DNA follows: TGTGCCAGCAGCCCCCAGGCAACCCAACTCTATGGCTACACCTTC. J is TRBJ1-2 and V is TRBV5-4; D is uncertain. V lost 4 bases and J lost 4, with 17 bases in between. This CDR3 contains 15 residues. Germline V gives CDR1 SGHNT, CDR2 YYREEE (reference sequence).

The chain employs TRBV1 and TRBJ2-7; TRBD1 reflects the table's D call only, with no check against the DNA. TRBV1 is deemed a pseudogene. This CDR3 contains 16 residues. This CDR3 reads CTSSQDDRVRSYEQYF. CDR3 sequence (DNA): TGCACCAGCAGCCAAGACGACAGGGTAAGGTCCTACGAGCAGTACTTC.

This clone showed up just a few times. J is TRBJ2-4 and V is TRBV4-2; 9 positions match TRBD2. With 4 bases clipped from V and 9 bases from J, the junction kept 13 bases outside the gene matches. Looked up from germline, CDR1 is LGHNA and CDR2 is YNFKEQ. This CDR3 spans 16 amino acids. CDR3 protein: CASSLPRAGGVGIQYF. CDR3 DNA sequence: TGTGCCAGCAGCCTCCCCAGGGCGGGAGGGGTCGGCATTCAGTACTTC.

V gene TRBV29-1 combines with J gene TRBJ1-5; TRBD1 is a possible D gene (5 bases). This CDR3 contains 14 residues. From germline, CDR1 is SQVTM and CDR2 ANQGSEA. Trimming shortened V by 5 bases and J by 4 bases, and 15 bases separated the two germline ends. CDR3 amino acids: CSVRGTEANQPQHF. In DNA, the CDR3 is TGCAGCGTTCGGGGCACGGAGGCAAATCAGCCCCAGCATTTT.

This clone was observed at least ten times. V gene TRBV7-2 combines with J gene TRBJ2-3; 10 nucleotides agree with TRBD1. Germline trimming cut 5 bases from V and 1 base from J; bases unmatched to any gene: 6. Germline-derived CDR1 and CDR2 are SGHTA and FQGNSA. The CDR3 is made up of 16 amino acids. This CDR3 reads CASSNRTGGRTDTQYF. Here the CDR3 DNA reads TGTGCCAGCAGCAACAGGACAGGGGGTCGCACAGATACGCAGTATTTT.

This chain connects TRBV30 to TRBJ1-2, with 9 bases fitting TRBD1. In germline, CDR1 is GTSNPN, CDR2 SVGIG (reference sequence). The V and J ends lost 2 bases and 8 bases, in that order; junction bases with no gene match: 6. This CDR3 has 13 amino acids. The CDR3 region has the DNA TGTGCCTGGAGTTATTACAGGGGGCAGGGCTACACCTTC. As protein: CAWSYYRGQGYTF.

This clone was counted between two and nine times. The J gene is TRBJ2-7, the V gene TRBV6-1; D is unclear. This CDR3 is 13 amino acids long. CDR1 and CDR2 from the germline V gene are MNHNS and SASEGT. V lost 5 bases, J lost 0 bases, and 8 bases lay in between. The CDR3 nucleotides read TGTGCCAGCAGTTGGGCCACCTCCTACGAGCAGTACTTC. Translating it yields CASSWATSYEQYF.

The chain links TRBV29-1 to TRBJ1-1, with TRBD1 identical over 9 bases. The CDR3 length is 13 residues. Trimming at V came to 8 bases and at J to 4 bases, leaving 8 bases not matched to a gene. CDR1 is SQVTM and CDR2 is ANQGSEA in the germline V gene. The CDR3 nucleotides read TGCAGCATTCAGGGACAGGGCATCACTGAAGCTTTCTTT. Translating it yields CSIQGQGITEAFF.

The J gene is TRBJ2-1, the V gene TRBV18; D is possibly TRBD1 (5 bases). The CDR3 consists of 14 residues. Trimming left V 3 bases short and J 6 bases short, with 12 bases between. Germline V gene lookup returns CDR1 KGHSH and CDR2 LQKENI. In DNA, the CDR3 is TGTGCCAGCTCACCTACGACAGCCTCCAATGAGCAGTTCTTC. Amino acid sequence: CASSPTTASNEQFF.

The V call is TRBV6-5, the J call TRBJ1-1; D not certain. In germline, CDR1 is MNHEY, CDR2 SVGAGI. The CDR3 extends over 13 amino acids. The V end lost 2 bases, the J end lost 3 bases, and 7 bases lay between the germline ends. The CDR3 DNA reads TGTGCCAGCAGTTACGAGGAGGACACTGAAGCTTTCTTT. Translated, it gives CASSYEEDTEAFF.

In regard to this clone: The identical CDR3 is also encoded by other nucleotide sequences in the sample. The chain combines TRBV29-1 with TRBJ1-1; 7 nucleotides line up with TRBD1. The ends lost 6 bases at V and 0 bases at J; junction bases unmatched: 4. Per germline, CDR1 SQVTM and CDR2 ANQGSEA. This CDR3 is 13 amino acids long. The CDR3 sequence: CSVAGQMNTEAFF. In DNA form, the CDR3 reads TGCAGCGTGGCGGGACAGATGAACACTGAAGCTTTCTTT. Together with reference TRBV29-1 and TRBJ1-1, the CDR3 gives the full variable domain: SAVISQKPSRDICQRGTSLTIQCQVDSQVTMMFWYRQQPGQSLTLIATANQGSEATYESGFVIDKFPISRPNLTFSTLTVSNMSPEDSSIYLCSVAGQMNTEAFFGQGTRLTVV.

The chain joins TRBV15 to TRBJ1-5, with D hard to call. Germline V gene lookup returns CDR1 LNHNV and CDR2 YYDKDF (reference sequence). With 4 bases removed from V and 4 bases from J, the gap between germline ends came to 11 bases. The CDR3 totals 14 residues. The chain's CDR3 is CATSTTDGNQPQHF. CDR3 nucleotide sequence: TGTGCCACCAGCACAACGGACGGGAATCAGCCCCAGCATTTT. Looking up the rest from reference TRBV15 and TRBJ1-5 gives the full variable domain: DAMVIQNPRYQVTQFGKPVTLSCSQTLNHNVMYWYQQKSSQAPKLLFHYYDKDFNNEADTPDNFQSRRPNTSFCFLDIRSPGLGDTAMYLCATSTTDGNQPQHFGDGTRLSIL.

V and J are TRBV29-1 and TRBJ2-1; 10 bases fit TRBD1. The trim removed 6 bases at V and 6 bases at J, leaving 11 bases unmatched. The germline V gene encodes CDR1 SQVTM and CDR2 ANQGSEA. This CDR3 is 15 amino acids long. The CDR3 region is CSVPRTGGPLNEQFF. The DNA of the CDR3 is TGCAGCGTGCCTAGGACAGGGGGTCCCCTCAATGAGCAGTTCTTC.

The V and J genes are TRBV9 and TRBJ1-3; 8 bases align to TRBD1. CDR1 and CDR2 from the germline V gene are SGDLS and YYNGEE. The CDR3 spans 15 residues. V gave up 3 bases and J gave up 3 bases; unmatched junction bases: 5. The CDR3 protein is CASSGRQGIGNTIYF. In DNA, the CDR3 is TGTGCCAGCAGCGGTCGACAGGGGATTGGAAACACCATATATTTT. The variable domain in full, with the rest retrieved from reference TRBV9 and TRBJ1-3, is DSGVTQTPKHLITATGQRVTLRCSPRSGDLSVYWYQQSLDQGLQFLIQYYNGEERAKGNILERFSAQQFPDLHSELNLSSLELGDSALYFCASSGRQGIGNTIYFGEGSWLTVV.

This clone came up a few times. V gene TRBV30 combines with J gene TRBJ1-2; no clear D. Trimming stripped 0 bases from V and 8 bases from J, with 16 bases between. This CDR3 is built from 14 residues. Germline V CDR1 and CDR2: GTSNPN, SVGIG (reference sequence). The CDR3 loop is CAWSVRAPPGGYTF. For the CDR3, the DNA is TGTGCCTGGAGTGTACGGGCACCGCCGGGCGGCTACACCTTC.

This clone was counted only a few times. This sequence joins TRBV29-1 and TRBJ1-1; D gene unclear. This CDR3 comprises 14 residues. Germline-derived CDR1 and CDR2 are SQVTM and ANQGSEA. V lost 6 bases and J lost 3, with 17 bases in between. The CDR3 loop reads CSVAPRETHTEAFF. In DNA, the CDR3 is TGCAGCGTCGCCCCGAGAGAGACACACACTGAAGCTTTCTTT.

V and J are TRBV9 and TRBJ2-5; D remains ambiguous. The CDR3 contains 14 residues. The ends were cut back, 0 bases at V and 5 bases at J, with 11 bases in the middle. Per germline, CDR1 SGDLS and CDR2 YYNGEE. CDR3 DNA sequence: TGTGCCAGCAGCGTAGGAGGTCTAGGGGAGACCCAGTACTTC. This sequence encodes CASSVGGLGETQYF.

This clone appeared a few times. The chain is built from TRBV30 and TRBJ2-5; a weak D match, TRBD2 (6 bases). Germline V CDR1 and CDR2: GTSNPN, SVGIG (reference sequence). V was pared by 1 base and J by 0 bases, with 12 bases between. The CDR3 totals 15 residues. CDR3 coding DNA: TGTGCCTGGAGTGAGGGTAGCGGATACCAAGAGACCCAGTACTTC. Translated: CAWSEGSGYQETQYF.

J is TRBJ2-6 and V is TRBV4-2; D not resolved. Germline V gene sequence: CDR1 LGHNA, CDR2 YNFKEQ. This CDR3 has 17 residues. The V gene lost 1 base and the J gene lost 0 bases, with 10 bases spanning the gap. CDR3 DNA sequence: TGTGCCAGCAGCCAAGGAGGAGTTGACTCTGGGGCCAACGTCCTGACTTTC. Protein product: CASSQGGVDSGANVLTF.

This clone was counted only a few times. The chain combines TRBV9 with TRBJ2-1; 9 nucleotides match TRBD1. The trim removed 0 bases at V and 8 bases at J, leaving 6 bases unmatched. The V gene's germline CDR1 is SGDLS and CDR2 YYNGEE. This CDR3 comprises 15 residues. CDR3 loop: CASSVGGTGFDEQFF. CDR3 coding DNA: TGTGCCAGCAGCGTAGGAGGGACAGGGTTCGATGAGCAGTTCTTC.

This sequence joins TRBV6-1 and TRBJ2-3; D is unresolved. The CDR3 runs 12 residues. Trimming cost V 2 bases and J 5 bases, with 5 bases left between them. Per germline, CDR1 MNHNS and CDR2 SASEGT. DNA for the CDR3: TGTGCCAGCAGTGAAAAAGGAGATACGCAGTATTTT. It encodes CASSEKGDTQYF.

CDR3 sequence reads: CAWAAGNYGYTF. The CDR3 nucleotides are TGTGCCTGGGCCGCAGGGAACTATGGCTACACCTTC. This chain joins TRBV30 and TRBJ1-2, with D maybe TRBD1 (5 bases). V was pared by 5 bases and J by 2 bases, with 9 bases between. Germline loops: CDR1 GTSNPN, CDR2 SVGIG (reference sequence). The CDR3 has 12 residues.

CDR3 in amino acids: CSVETGGQQIQYF. The CDR3 DNA reads as TGCAGCGTTGAGACAGGTGGCCAACAGATTCAGTACTTC. V and J are TRBV29-1 and TRBJ2-4; maybe TRBD1 (6 bases). Trimming removed 3 bases at V and 10 bases at J, with 16 bases between. Germline V gene data show CDR1 as SQVTM and CDR2 as ANQGSEA. This CDR3 comprises 13 residues. The full variable domain, its missing parts supplied by reference TRBV29-1 and TRBJ2-4, is SAVISQKPSRDICQRGTSLTIQCQVDSQVTMMFWYRQQPGQSLTLIATANQGSEATYESGFVIDKFPISRPNLTFSTLTVSNMSPEDSSIYLCSVETGGQQIQYFGAGTRLSVL.

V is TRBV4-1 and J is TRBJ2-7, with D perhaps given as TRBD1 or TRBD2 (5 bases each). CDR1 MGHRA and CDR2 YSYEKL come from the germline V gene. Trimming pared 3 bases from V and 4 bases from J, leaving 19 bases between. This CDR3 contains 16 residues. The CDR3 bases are TGCGCCAGCAGCCACAGCAGGGCCCCGGGGTCTTACGAGCAGTACTTC. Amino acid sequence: CASSHSRAPGSYEQYF.